This T cell receptor beta chain was documented in a study of control samples from healthy donors and cancer patients. The repertoire was sequenced with immunoSEQ multiplex PCR; TCRdb's copy has only in-frame clones and lacks some. The sample has about 54,000 clones, 95% to 97% seen once. This CDR3 region has 15 residues. V dropped 3 bases and J dropped 2; count of bases not matched to a gene: 6. CDR1 is DFQATT, CDR2 SNEGSKA, per germline (reference sequence). The chain employs TRBV20-1 and TRBJ1-4; 7 bases match TRBD1. The sequence was obtained from a woman under 40 in good health. Sequenced input: blood. The CDR3 region is CSASGWGQTNEKLFF. The CDR3, as DNA: TGCAGTGCTAGTGGTTGGGGACAGACTAATGAAAAACTGTTTTTT.